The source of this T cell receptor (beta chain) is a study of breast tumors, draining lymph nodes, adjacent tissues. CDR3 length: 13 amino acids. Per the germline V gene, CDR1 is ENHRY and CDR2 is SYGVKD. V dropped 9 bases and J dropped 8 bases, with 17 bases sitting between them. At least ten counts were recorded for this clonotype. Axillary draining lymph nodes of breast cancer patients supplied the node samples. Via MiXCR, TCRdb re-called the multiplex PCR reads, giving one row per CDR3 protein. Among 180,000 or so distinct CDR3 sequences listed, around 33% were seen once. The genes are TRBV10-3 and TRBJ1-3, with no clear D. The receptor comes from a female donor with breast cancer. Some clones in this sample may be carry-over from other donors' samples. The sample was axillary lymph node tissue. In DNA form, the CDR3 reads TGTGCCATGCGGGCCTCCCTCGGAGACACCATATATTTT. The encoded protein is CAMRASLGDTIYF.